These 7 T cell receptor beta chains were all obtained from the same sample, sequenced in a study of memory CD4+ T cells and cytomegalovirus serostatus. The method was immunoSEQ multiplex PCR; TCRdb's version includes in-frame clones alone and lacks a portion of them. The profile shows 46,000 or so clones, just under 80% of them singletons. The sort gate was single viable CD3+CD4+CD8-CD45RO+ cells for memory CD4+ T cells. Sequenced: memory CD4+ T cells from blood. The receptors shown here come from an adult in good health and CMV-seronegative.

This chain joins TRBV19 and TRBJ1-1; TRBD1 is a possible D gene (5 bases). CDR3 length: 14 amino acids. Trimming took off 5 bases at V and 1 base at J, with 11 bases between the two ends. Germline V gene data show CDR1 as LNHDA and CDR2 as SQIVND (reference sequence). The CDR3 nucleotides are TGTGCCAGTAGTCCCCGACAGCCGAACACTGAAGCTTTCTTT. Translated, it gives CASSPRQPNTEAFF. The entire variable domain, with the rest obtained from reference TRBV19 and TRBJ1-1, is as follows: DGGITQSPKYLFRKEGQNVTLSCEQNLNHDAMYWYRQDPGQGLRLIYYSQIVNDFQKGDIAEGYSVSREKKESFPLTVTSAQKNPTAFYLCASSPRQPNTEAFFGQGTRLTVV.

The DNA for the CDR3 is TGTGCCAGCAGGCGGGGGGCAACAGATACGCAGTATTTT. Translating it yields CASRRGATDTQYF. The chain links TRBV28 to TRBJ2-3, with 8 bases that match TRBD2. The V and J ends lost 6 bases and 3 bases, in that order; junction bases with no gene match: 2. Germline V gives CDR1 MDHEN, CDR2 SYDVKM. This CDR3 has 13 residues.

The rearrangement links TRBV5-4 to TRBJ2-2, with 7 positions matching TRBD1. The CDR3 covers 14 residues. Germline CDR1 and CDR2: SGHNT and YYREEE (reference sequence). V was pared by 4 bases and J by 1 base, with 1 base of the junction left unmatched. In DNA, the CDR3 is TGTGCCAGCAGCCGGGACAGGAACACCGGGGAGCTGTTTTTT. Protein product: CASSRDRNTGELFF.

This clone was detected only a few times. The V call is TRBV2, the J call TRBJ2-1; 8 bases line up with TRBD1. This CDR3 is 13 amino acids long. The germline V gene encodes CDR1 SNHLY and CDR2 FYNNEI. V trimming: 10 bases; J trimming: 8 bases; junction bases outside the gene matches: 10. CDR3 amino acids: CAISRDRIDEQFF. The CDR3 DNA sequence: TGTGCCATTTCCCGGGACAGGATCGATGAGCAGTTCTTC.

The chain carries TRBV15 and TRBJ2-5; D is possibly TRBD2 (7 bases). V was pared by 0 bases and J by 5 bases, with 13 bases between. CDR1 and CDR2 (germline): LNHNV, YYDKDF (reference sequence). CDR3 length: 15 amino acids. CDR3 protein: CATSRDVAGAETQYF. CDR3 DNA: TGTGCCACCAGCAGAGATGTCGCGGGGGCTGAGACCCAGTACTTC.

The genes are TRBV15 and TRBJ2-5, with D perhaps matching TRBD1 or TRBD2 (5 bases each). CDR1 is LNHNV, CDR2 YYDKDF, per germline (reference sequence). The CDR3 sequence is 15 residues long. V dropped 2 bases and J dropped 3 bases, with 13 bases sitting between them. The CDR3 spells CATSRSWDGKETQYF. CDR3 DNA sequence: TGTGCCACCAGCAGATCTTGGGACGGCAAAGAGACCCAGTACTTC. Full variable domain (rest looked up from reference TRBV15 and TRBJ2-5): DAMVIQNPRYQVTQFGKPVTLSCSQTLNHNVMYWYQQKSSQAPKLLFHYYDKDFNNEADTPDNFQSRRPNTSFCFLDIRSPGLGDTAMYLCATSRSWDGKETQYFGPGTRLLVL.

The rearrangement uses TRBV29-1 and TRBJ2-1, with D perhaps TRBD2 (6 bases). Trimming removed 7 bases at V and 6 bases at J, with 16 bases between. The CDR3 is made up of 13 amino acids. CDR1 is SQVTM, CDR2 ANQGSEA, per germline. The CDR3 DNA reads TGCAGCGGGAGCGGACTAAATCCCAATGAGCAGTTCTTC. Amino acids: CSGSGLNPNEQFF.